This T cell receptor beta chain was sequenced during a study of vaccination and CD4 T cells after COVID-19. Oncomine TCR Beta short-read sequencing was applied to DNA from cultured CD4+ T cells. MiXCR, run by TCRdb on the PCR reads, gives a single entry per CDR3 protein. The sample contains 15,000 to 20,000 distinct CDR3 sequences, around a third of which appear only once. Worth noting for this clonotype: Its antigen remains unidentified.

Noted treatment: approximately nine-day PBMC culture with coronavirus spike peptide pools or control peptides (ViraFEST assay). Using peptide pools, antigen-specific T cells were expanded in ViraFEST before TCRs were sequenced. This receptor was obtained from a human donor with COVID-19. Sequencing input: cultured CD4+ T cells from blood.

CDR3 sequence: CSVDPSGSGNTIYF. In DNA form, the CDR3 reads TGCAGCGTTGACCCATCAGGCTCTGGAAACACCATATATTTT. J is TRBJ1-3 and V is TRBV29-1; D call uncertain. V was shortened by 3 bases and J by 0 bases, with 9 bases between the two germline ends. CDR3 length equals 14 residues. Per germline, CDR1 SQVTM and CDR2 ANQGSEA.